This T cell receptor beta chain was sequenced during a study of cytomegalovirus exposure and HLA in healthy donors. Study context: A preliminary data release comprised approximately 85 million unique TCRs obtained from HLA-typed donors.

This PCR relied on a set of 60 Vbeta primers and 13 Jbeta primers. Profiling relied on immunoSEQ multiplex PCR, and the TCRdb table lists in-frame clones only, not all of them. Of nearly 95,000 clones in the sample, approximately 75% are singletons; the top ten hold 3.8%. A remark on this clone: Its antigen is not identified. The germline gene is not matched at one end of the junction; a read error may be the cause.

Per germline, CDR1 PRHDT and CDR2 FYEKMQ (reference sequence). The CDR3 length is 15 residues. General observations from the study: A few V segments could not be told apart, such as TRBV6-2 and TRBV6-3, and were left out. In vitro checks showed that three CMV-associated chains really do target CMV antigens.

This TCR was sampled from a woman between 35 and 50 years old in good health and CMV-seronegative. This sequence joins TRBV13 and TRBJ2-5, with 8 bases aligning to TRBD1. Sample: PBMCs. CDR3 in DNA: TGTGCCAGCAGCCTAGGACAGGGACATCAAGAGACCCAGTACTTC. Amino acid sequence: CASSLGQGHQETQYF.